Below are 2 T cell receptor beta chains sequenced from a single sample in a study of T cells in Graves' hyperthyroidism and ophthalmopathy. It was RNA transcripts that yielded the amplified TCR beta CDR3 regions. HTBI primers were the set used in a first-round RT-PCR of the TCR CDR3. Using its own MiXCR run on the multiplex PCR reads, TCRdb lists one record per CDR3 protein. The table shows a few hundred thousand distinct CDR3 sequences, with 15% to 18% occurring only once. The sequenced material came from blood. These receptors were taken from a young woman with Graves' hyperthyroidism that later progressed to Graves' ophthalmopathy.

The sample holds many counts of this clonotype. V and J are TRBV29-1 and TRBJ2-6; 8 nucleotides align to TRBD2. Germline V gene data show CDR1 as SQVTM and CDR2 as ANQGSEA. CDR3 length: 17 amino acids. Trimming at V came to 2 bases and at J to 0 bases, leaving 6 bases not matched to a gene. CDR3 loop: CSVESAGANSGANVLTF. Written as DNA, the CDR3 is TGCAGCGTTGAATCAGCGGGAGCTAACTCTGGGGCCAACGTCCTGACTTTC.

This clonotype was seen more than once but under ten times. The chain couples TRBV7-9 to TRBJ2-5; TRBD1 might be the D (6 bases). Germline loops: CDR1 SEHNR, CDR2 FQNEAQ (reference sequence). V was pared by 4 bases and J by 5 bases, with 17 bases between. The CDR3 runs to 15 residues. The CDR3 is CASSWTPTGKETQYF. CDR3 nucleotides: TGTGCCAGCAGCTGGACCCCTACAGGGAAGGAGACCCAGTACTTC.